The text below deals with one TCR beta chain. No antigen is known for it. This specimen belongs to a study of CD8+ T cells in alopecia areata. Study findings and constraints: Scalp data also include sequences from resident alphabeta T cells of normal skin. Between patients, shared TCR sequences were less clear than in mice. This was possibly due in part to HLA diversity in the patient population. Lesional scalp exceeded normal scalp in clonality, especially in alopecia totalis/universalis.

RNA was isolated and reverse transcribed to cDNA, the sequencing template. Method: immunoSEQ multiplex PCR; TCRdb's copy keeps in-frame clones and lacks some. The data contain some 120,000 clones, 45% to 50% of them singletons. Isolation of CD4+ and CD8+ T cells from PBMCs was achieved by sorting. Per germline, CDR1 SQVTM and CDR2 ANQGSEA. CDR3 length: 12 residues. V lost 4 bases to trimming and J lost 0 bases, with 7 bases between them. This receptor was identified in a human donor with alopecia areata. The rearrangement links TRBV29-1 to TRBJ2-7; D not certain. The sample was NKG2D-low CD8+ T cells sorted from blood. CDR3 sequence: CSVGAVSYEQYF. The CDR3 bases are TGCAGCGTTGGGGCCGTCTCCTACGAGCAGTACTTC.